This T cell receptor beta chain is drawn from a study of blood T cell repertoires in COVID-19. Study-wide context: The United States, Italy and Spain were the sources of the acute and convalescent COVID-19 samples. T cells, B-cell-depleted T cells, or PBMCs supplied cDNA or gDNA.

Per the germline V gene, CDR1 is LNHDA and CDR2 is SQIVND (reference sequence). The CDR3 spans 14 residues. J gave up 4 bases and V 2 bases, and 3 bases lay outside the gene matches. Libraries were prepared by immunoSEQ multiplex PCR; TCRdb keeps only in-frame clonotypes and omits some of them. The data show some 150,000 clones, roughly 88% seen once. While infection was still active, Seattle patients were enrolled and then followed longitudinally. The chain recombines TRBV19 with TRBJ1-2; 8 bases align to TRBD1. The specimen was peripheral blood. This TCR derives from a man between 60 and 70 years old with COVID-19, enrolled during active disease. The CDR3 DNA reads TGTGCCAGTAGTATACCGGGACAGGCCTATGGCTACACCTTC. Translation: CASSIPGQAYGYTF.